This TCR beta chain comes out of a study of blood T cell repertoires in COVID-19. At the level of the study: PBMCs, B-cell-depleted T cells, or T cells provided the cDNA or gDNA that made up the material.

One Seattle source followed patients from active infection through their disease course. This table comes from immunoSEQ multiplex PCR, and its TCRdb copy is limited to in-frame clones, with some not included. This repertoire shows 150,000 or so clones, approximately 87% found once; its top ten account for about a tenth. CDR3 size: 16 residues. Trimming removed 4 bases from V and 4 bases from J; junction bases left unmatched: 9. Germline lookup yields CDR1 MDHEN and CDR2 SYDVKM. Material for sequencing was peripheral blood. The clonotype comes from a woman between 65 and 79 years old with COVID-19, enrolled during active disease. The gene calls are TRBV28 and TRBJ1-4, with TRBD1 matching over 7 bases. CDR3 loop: CASSYTQGSFNEKLFF. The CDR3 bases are TGTGCCAGCAGTTATACACAGGGGTCCTTTAATGAAAAACTGTTTTTT.